The clone carrying this TCR beta chain was recorded a few times. Its antigen is still unknown. The record originates from a study of blood T cells in healthy people across ages. Study-level results: In these data, TCR beta diversity tracked strongly with naive T cell percentage. Because sorting was not performed, PBMCs prevented conclusive naive versus antigen-experienced comparison.

It was with a sample-barcoded 5' primer and a J-beta primer mix that a second PCR of about 7 to 12 cycles was run. TCRdb reprocessed the 5' RACE reads via MiXCR and lists one record per CDR3 protein. The sample includes around 1.5 million distinct CDR3 sequences, approximately 42% seen only once; the top ten take roughly 8.2%. V shed 6 bases, J shed 1 base, and the junction held 7 bases outside the gene matches. The CDR3 covers 16 residues. Sequencing was performed on blood. The rearrangement joins TRBV12-3 or TRBV12-4 to TRBJ2-3, with TRBD1 matching over 10 bases. This receptor was obtained from a woman between 18 and 29 years old in good health. CDR3 DNA sequence: TGTGCCAGCAGATATACCGGGACAGGGGGCACAGATACGCAGTATTTT. It codes for CASRYTGTGGTDTQYF.